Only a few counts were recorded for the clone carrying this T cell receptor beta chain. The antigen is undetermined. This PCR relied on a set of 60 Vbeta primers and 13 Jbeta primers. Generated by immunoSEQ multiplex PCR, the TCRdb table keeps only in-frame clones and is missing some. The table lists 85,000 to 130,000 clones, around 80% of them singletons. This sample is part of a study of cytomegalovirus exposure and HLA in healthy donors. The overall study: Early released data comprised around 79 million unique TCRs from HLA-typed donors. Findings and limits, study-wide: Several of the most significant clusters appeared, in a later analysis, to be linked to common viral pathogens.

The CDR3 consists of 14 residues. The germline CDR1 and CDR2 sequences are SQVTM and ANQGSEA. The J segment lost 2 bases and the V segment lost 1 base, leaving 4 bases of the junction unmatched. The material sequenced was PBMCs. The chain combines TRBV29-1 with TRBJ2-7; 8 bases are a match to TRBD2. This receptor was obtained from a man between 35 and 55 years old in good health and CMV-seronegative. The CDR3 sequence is CSVEASGFPYEQYF. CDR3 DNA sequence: TGCAGCGTTGAAGCTAGCGGGTTTCCCTACGAGCAGTACTTC.